The T cell receptor beta chain described here comes from a study of T cells in Graves' hyperthyroidism and ophthalmopathy. There are many counts of this clonotype. RNA transcripts were the template for amplifying TCR beta CDR3 regions. Carried out on the TCR CDR3, a first-round RT-PCR used the HTBI primer set. TCRdb reprocessed the multiplex PCR reads with MiXCR, giving one entry per CDR3 protein. Of roughly 300,000 distinct CDR3 sequences listed, around 20% were seen once; the top ten hold under 55%. This CDR3 region has 16 residues. Germline values: CDR1 MNHNY, CDR2 SVGAGI (reference sequence). The germline V and J ends were trimmed by 0 bases and 1 base, with 12 bases remaining between them.

Sequenced: blood. The origin of this receptor is a woman aged 50 to 60 with Graves' hyperthyroidism. The chain combines TRBV6-6 with TRBJ1-1, with a tentative D call TRBD1 (5 bases). CDR3 in amino acids: CASSYSIPGPNTEAFF. The CDR3 bases are TGTGCCAGCAGTTACTCGATTCCGGGACCGAACACTGAAGCTTTCTTT.